The T cell receptor (beta chain) under discussion was sequenced for a study of cytomegalovirus exposure and HLA in healthy donors. The germline V and J ends were trimmed by 1 base and 7 bases, with 10 bases remaining between them. Germline CDR1 and CDR2: SGHVS and FNYEAQ. This CDR3 has 13 residues. The PCR ran on 60 Vbeta and 13 Jbeta primers. Authors' processing steps: An analysis that came later counted 70 million to 100 million unique TCR beta chains, approximately 10 million shared. Method: immunoSEQ multiplex PCR; TCRdb's copy keeps in-frame clones and lacks some. V and J calls plus clone size are reproduced from that table; the DNA served to infer D and trimming. The sample holds fewer than 100,000 clones; about four fifths are singletons and the top ten take 4.1%.

Input material: PBMCs. This chain links TRBV7-6 with TRBJ1-1, with D unclear. This TCR came from a middle-aged woman in good health and CMV-seropositive. The DNA of the CDR3 is TGTGCCAGCAGCTTAGGTGCACATGATGAAGCTTTCTTT. Encoded protein: CASSLGAHDEAFF. Combining the CDR3 with reference TRBV7-6 and TRBJ1-1 gives the whole variable domain GAGVSQSPRYKVTKRGQDVALRCDPISGHVSLYWYRQALGQGPEFLTYFNYEAQQDKSGLPNDRFSAERPEGSISTLTIQRTEQRDSAMYRCASSLGAHDEAFFGQGTRLTVV.